Each of the 12 T cell receptor beta chains below was sequenced from the same sample in a study of read filtering for tumor transcriptome and immune sequencing. This library used roughly 0.4 ug RNA and molecular barcoded adaptors spanning alpha/delta and beta/gamma chains. TCRdb used MiXCR to reprocess the reads, holding one entry per CDR3 protein. This table has approximately 140,000 distinct CDR3 sequences, roughly 13% appearing once. Sequences were obtained from a population of CD138-negative cells sorted from bone marrow. These receptors all stem from a donor aged 40 or older with multiple myeloma.

There are many counts of this clonotype. The CDR3 sequence is CASSVRDRESSEQFF. DNA for the CDR3: TGTGCCAGTAGTGTCCGGGACAGGGAGTCTAGTGAGCAGTTCTTC. The rearrangement uses TRBV19 and TRBJ2-1; 9 bases map to TRBD1. Germline-derived CDR1 and CDR2 are LNHDA and SQIVND (reference sequence). V trimming: 5 bases; J trimming: 9 bases; junction bases outside the gene matches: 11. The CDR3 loop spans 15 amino acids.

This clonotype was seen repeatedly, ten times or more. The gene calls are TRBV24-1 and TRBJ2-1; D tentatively reads TRBD1 or TRBD2 (5 bases each). V was shortened by 3 bases and J by 2 bases, with 13 bases between the two germline ends. In germline, CDR1 is KGHDR, CDR2 SFDVKD. This CDR3 contains 16 residues. The DNA for the CDR3 is TGTGCCACCAGTGATGTTGCCGGGACCCCCTACAATGAGCAGTTCTTC. Encoded protein: CATSDVAGTPYNEQFF.

Ten or more counts support this clonotype. The V call is TRBV7-2, the J call TRBJ2-3; TRBD2 agrees at 10 bases. Trimming cost V 3 bases and J 4 bases; bases outside gene matches: 4. Germline assignment: CDR1 SGHTA and CDR2 FQGNSA. This CDR3 comprises 15 residues. The chain's CDR3 is CASSFAGTSADTQYF. In nucleotides, the CDR3 is TGTGCCAGCAGCTTCGCCGGGACTAGCGCAGATACGCAGTATTTT.

In this sample, this clonotype turned up a few times. This may be a read error: a much more frequent sequence differs by one nucleotide. This sequence joins TRBV15 and TRBJ2-3; tentatively, D is TRBD1 (5 bases). There are 13 residues in the CDR3. The germline V gene encodes CDR1 LNHNV and CDR2 YYDKDF (reference sequence). CDR3 bases: TGTGCCACCAGCAGAGAAGGGGCAGATACGCGGTATTTT. This encodes CATSREGADTRYF.

This chain uses TRBV11-2 with TRBJ1-5; D uncertain. The CDR3 consists of 14 residues. The V end lost 5 bases, the J end lost 0 bases, and 8 bases lay between the germline ends. Germline CDR1 SGHAT, CDR2 FQNNGV. CDR3 nucleotides: TGTGCCAGCAGCCCCTCGGGTAGCAATCAGCCCCAGCATTTT. Encoded protein: CASSPSGSNQPQHF.

The rearrangement uses TRBV2 and TRBJ2-1; D is ambiguous. The germline gives CDR1 SNHLY, CDR2 FYNNEI. The V and J ends lost 3 bases and 8 bases respectively, with 14 bases between them. This CDR3 contains 14 residues. The CDR3 DNA sequence: TGTGCCAGCAGTGATGACCATCTTGTCGATGAGCAGTTCTTC. This gives the protein CASSDDHLVDEQFF.

This clonotype was detected only a few times. The genes are TRBV19 and TRBJ2-4; tentative D call: TRBD1 (5 bases). Germline assignment: CDR1 LNHDA and CDR2 SQIVND (reference sequence). Trimming removed 5 bases from V and 5 bases from J, with 10 bases in between. The CDR3 contains 13 residues. CDR3: CASSVDRENIQYF. The CDR3 nucleotides are TGTGCCAGTAGTGTCGACAGAGAAAACATTCAGTACTTC.

This clonotype was counted at least ten times. V usage is TRBV29-1 and J usage is TRBJ2-1; D possibly corresponds to TRBD2 (5 bases). Germline CDR1 reads SQVTM; CDR2 reads ANQGSEA. The CDR3 consists of 11 residues. Trimming left V 8 bases short and J 3 bases short, with 8 bases between. The CDR3 DNA sequence: TGCAGCCCGACTATCTACAATGAGCAGTTCTTC. The encoded protein is CSPTIYNEQFF.

J is TRBJ2-5 and V is TRBV7-9; tentatively, D is TRBD2 (6 bases). V was cut by 0 bases and J by 4 bases, with 12 bases left in between. The CDR3 is made up of 15 amino acids. The germline V gene has CDR1 SEHNR and CDR2 FQNEAQ (reference sequence). CDR3 DNA: TGTGCCAGCAGCTTAGCGATCGGGGGTATAGAGACCCAGTACTTC. Its protein is CASSLAIGGIETQYF.

Note on this clonotype: This may be a read error: a much more frequent sequence differs by one nucleotide. This CDR3 fails to terminate in the conserved phenylalanine or tryptophan, so it likely reflects a read error. The V call is TRBV3-1, the J call TRBJ2-3; the D is unclear. CDR1 is LGHDT and CDR2 is YNNKEL in the germline V gene (reference sequence). The CDR3 has 12 residues. Trimming cost V 0 bases and J 7 bases, with 5 bases left between them. The CDR3 here is CASSQEENTQYL. CDR3 coding DNA: TGTGCCAGCAGCCAAGAAGAGAATACGCAGTATTTA.

Remarks on this clonotype: The CDR3 does not close with the conserved phenylalanine or tryptophan, likely indicating a read error. V is TRBV19 and J is TRBJ2-5; 7 bases align to TRBD2. This CDR3 region has 15 residues. With V trimmed by 2 bases and J by 0 bases, 3 bases remained unmatched. CDR1 is LNHDA and CDR2 is SQIVND in the germline V gene (reference sequence). The CDR3 sequence is CASSISLADQETQYY. CDR3 coding DNA: TGTGCCAGTAGTATAAGCCTAGCGGACCAAGAGACCCAGTACTAC.

This clonotype was detected many times. The rearrangement links TRBV5-1 to TRBJ2-1, with 10 nucleotides matching TRBD2. Trimming cost V 0 bases and J 8 bases; bases outside gene matches: 8. Germline V lookup: CDR1 SGHRS, CDR2 YFSETQ. The CDR3 spans 16 residues. In DNA form, the CDR3 reads TGCGCCAGCAGCTTGGAGGCCGGGACTAGCGTCTATGAGCAGTTCTTC. It yields the protein CASSLEAGTSVYEQFF.